These T cell receptor beta chains were read from a single sample in a study of beta chain features in type 1 diabetes. TCRdb's table, derived via immunoSEQ multiplex PCR, lists solely in-frame clones and lacks some. The sample lists more than 550,000 clones, over 12% occurring once. The specimen sequenced was naive CD4+ T cells from blood. The receptors were sampled from a man aged 18 to 30 with type 1 diabetes. Both conserved end residues are part of each CDR3. The D gene is left open where the match is weak. Size is stated for part of the rows, as once, few or many counts, or as a class when the clone is expanded.

clone_size d_call j_call v_call cdr3_aa cdr3_nt
. . TRBJ1-1 TRBV30 CAWSQNRNIQAFF TGTGCCTGGAGTCAAAACAGGAACATTCAAGCTTTCTTT
few . TRBJ2-4 TRBV7-2 CASSLGQILAKNIQYF TGTGCCAGCAGTTTAGGACAGATACTAGCCAAAAACATTCAGTACTTC
few . TRBJ2-2 TRBV30 CAWSMARALLAGELFF TGTGCCTGGAGTATGGCCCGGGCGCTTTTGGCCGGGGAGCTGTTTTTT
few . TRBJ2-3 TRBV4-2 CASSQVAESTDTQYF TGTGCCAGCAGCCAAGTAGCGGAGAGCACAGATACGCAGTATTTT
. TRBD1 TRBJ2-3 TRBV7-2 CASSLAAGGVADTQYF TGTGCCAGCAGCTTAGCGGCAGGGGGCGTTGCAGATACGCAGTATTTT
. . TRBJ2-5 TRBV27 CAINPGARETQYF TGTGCCATCAACCCGGGGGCCAGGGAGACCCAGTACTTC
. TRBD2 TRBJ2-7 TRBV30 CAWRGLAGAGLDGRKQYF TGTGCCTGGAGAGGACTAGCGGGAGCTGGATTAGATGGGCGGAAACAGTACTTC
. TRBD1 TRBJ1-5 TRBV14 CASSLPGQVKYSNQPQHF TGTGCCAGCAGCCTACCGGGACAGGTCAAGTATAGCAATCAGCCCCAGCATTTT
few . TRBJ2-7 TRBV4-1 CASSRPQGRSYEQYF TGCGCCAGCAGCCGCCCACAGGGAAGGAGCTACGAGCAGTACTTC
few . TRBJ2-1 TRBV11-2 CASSLDIPGNEQFF TGTGCCAGCAGCTTAGACATCCCGGGGAATGAGCAGTTCTTC
few TRBD1 TRBJ2-7 TRBV29-1 CSVEYFGGQGSYEQYF TGCAGCGTTGAGTATTTCGGGGGACAGGGCTCCTACGAGCAGTACTTC
few . TRBJ2-2 TRBV30 CARVDIPNTGELFF TGTGCCCGGGTGGACATTCCGAACACCGGGGAGCTGTTTTTT
few . TRBJ2-6 TRBV18 CASSPGISGANVLTF TGTGCCAGCTCACCCGGGATCTCTGGGGCCAACGTCCTGACTTTC
. . TRBJ2-2 TRBV2 CASSEQTANTGELFF TGTGCCAGCAGTGAACAGACAGCGAACACCGGGGAGCTGTTTTTT
. . TRBJ2-5 TRBV29-1 CSVFRGSETQYF TGCAGCGTTTTCCGCGGGTCCGAGACCCAGTACTTC
. TRBD2 TRBJ2-3 TRBV15 CATSTRTSDDTQYF TGTGCCACCAGCACTCGGACTAGCGACGATACGCAGTATTTT
. . TRBJ1-3 TRBV28 CASSLSSGNTIYF TGTGCCAGCAGTTTAAGCTCTGGAAACACCATATATTTT
. . TRBJ2-7 TRBV27 CASSFVGDPSYEQYF TGTGCCAGCAGTTTTGTAGGGGATCCCTCCTACGAGCAGTACTTC
. . TRBJ1-2 TRBV28 CAGSGNYGYTF TGTGCCGGTTCCGGTAACTATGGCTACACCTTC
few . TRBJ1-3 TRBV6-5 CASRNGNTIYF TGTGCCAGCAGAAACGGAAACACCATATATTTT
few . TRBJ2-2 TRBV2 CASTTRALNTGELFF TGTGCCAGCACCACCCGGGCCCTGAACACCGGGGAGCTGTTTTTT
. TRBD1 TRBJ1-1 TRBV5-1 CASSNGQGNTEAFF TGCGCCAGCAGCAACGGACAGGGGAACACTGAAGCTTTCTTT
few . TRBJ2-1 TRBV6-5 CASSYGEKQFF TGTGCCAGCAGTTATGGGGAAAAGCAGTTCTTC
. TRBD2 TRBJ2-1 TRBV7-9 CASSLLGLAGVIEQFF TGTGCCAGCAGCTTATTAGGCCTAGCGGGAGTTATTGAGCAGTTCTTC
few . TRBJ2-1 TRBV7-9 CASSLGLHYNEQFF TGTGCCAGCAGCTTAGGACTACACTACAATGAGCAGTTCTTC
few . TRBJ1-5 TRBV20-1 CSAMRGQPQHF TGCAGTGCTATGCGGGGACAGCCCCAGCATTTT
. TRBD2 TRBJ2-2 TRBV6-6 CASWGLARDGELFF TGTGCCAGCTGGGGACTAGCGCGGGACGGGGAGCTGTTTTTT
few TRBD1 TRBJ2-2 TRBV30 CAWSRGTGSVGELFF TGTGCCTGGAGCAGGGGGACAGGGTCGGTCGGGGAGCTGTTTTTT
few . TRBJ1-2 TRBV7-6 CASSARRDGNYGYTF TGTGCCAGCAGCGCCCGGAGGGACGGAAACTATGGCTACACCTTC
. . TRBJ1-1 TRBV7-3 CASSLSYSTEAFF TGTGCCAGCAGCTTATCGTACAGCACTGAAGCTTTCTTT
. . TRBJ1-3 TRBV5-6 CASSLSDFRGNTIYF TGTGCCAGCAGCTTGTCTGACTTCCGTGGAAACACCATATATTTT
. . TRBJ2-7 TRBV25-1 CASSEYSSASGSEQYF TGTGCCAGCAGTGAATACTCGTCCGCCAGTGGAAGCGAGCAGTACTTC
few TRBD1 TRBJ1-1 TRBV30 CAWRGTGYTEAFF TGTGCCTGGAGGGGGACAGGGTACACTGAAGCTTTCTTT
. . TRBJ2-1 TRBV30 CAWSPFFNEQFF TGTGCCTGGAGTCCATTTTTCAATGAGCAGTTCTTC
. TRBD1 TRBJ1-6 TRBV7-2 CASSLVQGDSPLHF TGTGCCAGCAGCTTAGTTCAGGGGGATTCACCCCTCCACTTT
. TRBD2 TRBJ2-7 TRBV18 CASSSSGGSPYEQYF TGTGCCAGCTCATCCAGCGGGGGGTCACCCTACGAGCAGTACTTC
few . TRBJ2-3 TRBV27 CASSLWGTDTQYF TGTGCCAGCAGTTTATGGGGCACAGATACGCAGTATTTT
few . TRBJ1-1 TRBV28 CASSLGQGNTEAFF TGTGCCAGCAGTTTGGGGCAGGGGAACACTGAAGCTTTCTTT
few TRBD2 TRBJ2-1 TRBV5-4 CASKYSGSTSYNEQFF TGTGCCAGCAAGTATAGCGGGAGTACATCCTACAATGAGCAGTTCTTC
. . TRBJ2-7 TRBV6-5 CATHGQAMTAYEQYF TGTGCCACCCACGGGCAGGCCATGACGGCCTACGAGCAGTACTTC
. TRBD1 TRBJ2-5 TRBV7-2 CASSLDRGMRTQYF TGTGCCAGCAGCTTAGACAGGGGGATGCGGACCCAGTACTTC
. . TRBJ2-2 TRBV11-3 CASSTGQNTGELFF TGTGCCAGCAGCACGGGACAGAACACCGGGGAGCTGTTTTTT
. . TRBJ1-2 TRBV4-3 CASSQDSSYGYTF TGCGCCAGCAGCCAAGACAGCAGCTATGGCTACACCTTC
. . TRBJ2-5 TRBV28 CASSPNRAIGRETQYF TGTGCCAGCAGCCCGAACAGGGCTATAGGGAGGGAGACCCAGTACTTC
few TRBD1 TRBJ1-1 TRBV15 CATSTTGHTEAFF TGTGCCACCAGCACGACAGGGCACACTGAAGCTTTCTTT
. TRBD1 TRBJ2-7 TRBV29-1 CSVERDRGYEQYF TGCAGCGTTGAGCGGGACAGGGGATACGAGCAGTACTTC
. . TRBJ1-1 TRBV5-1 CASSLEGGAGGEAFF TGCGCCAGCAGCTTGGAGGGGGGCGCTGGCGGTGAAGCTTTCTTT
. TRBD1 TRBJ1-6 TRBV7-2 CASSSRVGGLSPLHF TGTGCCAGCAGCTCGAGGGTAGGGGGCCTTTCACCCCTCCACTTT